These T cell receptor beta chains were read from a single sample in a study of blood T cell repertoires in COVID-19. Only in-frame clones appear in the TCRdb table, and some are missing; sequencing was by immunoSEQ multiplex PCR. The repertoire holds 400,000 to 550,000 clones, roughly nine tenths seen once, with almost 2% in the top ten. Sequenced sample: PBMCs or T cells enriched from blood (not recorded which). These receptors originate from a woman aged 18-35 years with acute COVID-19. The CDR3 runs from the conserved cysteine through the conserved F or W. The order of the fields is D gene, J gene, clone size, CDR3 length, V gene, CDR3 protein, CDR3 DNA. The D gene is left open where the match is weak. Expanded clones get a size class; other rows say once, few or many, or leave the size out.

NA	TRBJ2-7	few	12	TRBV29-1	CSVDGGIDEQYF	TGCAGCGTTGACGGCGGGATTGACGAGCAGTACTTC
NA	TRBJ1-4	NA	13	TRBV28	CASSFRGFEKLFF	TGTGCCAGCAGTTTTCGGGGATTTGAAAAACTGTTTTTT
NA	TRBJ1-4	NA	15	TRBV7-9	CASSRRGATNEKLFF	TGTGCCAGCAGTAGGAGGGGCGCAACTAATGAAAAACTGTTTTTT
TRBD2	TRBJ2-7	NA	14	TRBV10-1	CASSPRTSGYEQYF	TGCGCCAGCAGCCCCCGGACTAGCGGCTACGAGCAGTACTTC
TRBD1	TRBJ2-6	NA	15	TRBV18	CASSVQGAGANVLTF	TGTGCCAGCTCAGTCCAGGGGGCTGGGGCCAACGTCCTGACTTTC
TRBD2	TRBJ2-7	NA	15	TRBV6-5	CASSFTSGRADEQYF	TGTGCCAGCAGCTTTACTAGCGGGAGGGCCGACGAGCAGTACTTC
TRBD2	TRBJ2-1	NA	15	TRBV20-1	CSASDASGDYNEQFF	TGCAGTGCTAGTGACGCTAGCGGGGACTACAATGAGCAGTTCTTC
TRBD2	TRBJ2-2	NA	16	TRBV28	CASLTSGTSPVGELFF	TGTGCCAGTCTGACTAGCGGGACCAGCCCGGTCGGGGAGCTGTTTTTT
NA	TRBJ1-1	NA	14	TRBV7-9	CASSLDTANTEAFF	TGTGCCAGCAGCTTAGATACTGCGAACACTGAAGCTTTCTTT
NA	TRBJ1-5	NA	12	TRBV29-1	CSVGREGQPQHF	TGCAGCGTCGGCAGGGAAGGTCAGCCCCAGCATTTT
NA	TRBJ1-4	few	14	TRBV5-4	CASSSGGSDEKLFF	TGTGCCAGCAGCTCCGGGGGGTCGGATGAAAAACTGTTTTTT
NA	TRBJ2-2	once	17	TRBV5-6	CASSLLAGADNTGELFF	TGTGCCAGCAGCTTGTTGGCGGGGGCCGATAACACCGGGGAGCTGTTTTTT
TRBD1	TRBJ1-5	NA	17	TRBV19	CASSTFWGTGVNQPQHF	TGTGCCAGTAGTACGTTCTGGGGGACAGGAGTCAATCAGCCCCAGCATTTT
TRBD1	TRBJ2-3	NA	13	TRBV2	CASRRQGADTQYF	TGTGCCAGCCGGCGACAGGGAGCAGATACGCAGTATTTT
NA	TRBJ1-4	NA	16	TRBV11-3	CASTNSWIRAFEKLFF	TGTGCCAGCACCAATTCCTGGATCAGGGCATTTGAAAAACTGTTTTTT
NA	TRBJ1-2	once	13	TRBV6-5	CASSFSGAFGYTF	TGTGCCAGCAGTTTCTCAGGGGCTTTTGGCTACACCTTC
TRBD1	TRBJ1-5	NA	14	TRBV9	CASSPTGANQPQHF	TGTGCCAGCAGCCCAACAGGGGCAAATCAGCCCCAGCATTTT
TRBD2	TRBJ2-5	once	14	TRBV9	CASSGGLDAKTQYF	TGTGCCAGCAGCGGGGGACTAGATGCTAAGACCCAGTACTTC
NA	TRBJ1-6	NA	14	TRBV9	CASSPWGDNSPLHF	TGTGCCAGCAGCCCCTGGGGGGATAATTCACCCCTCCACTTT
NA	TRBJ2-3	NA	16	TRBV19	CASSIYLTGNTDTQYF	TGTGCCAGTAGTATCTACCTGACAGGTAACACAGATACGCAGTATTTT
TRBD2	TRBJ2-1	few	15	TRBV27	CATWTSLSLGNEQFF	TGTGCCACCTGGACTAGTTTAAGTTTGGGAAATGAGCAGTTCTTC
NA	TRBJ2-7	NA	13	TRBV11-2	CASSHDSYYEQYF	TGTGCCAGCAGCCACGACAGTTATTACGAGCAGTACTTC
TRBD2	TRBJ2-7	once	12	TRBV6-5	CAGRDYPYEQYF	TGTGCCGGCCGGGACTACCCCTACGAGCAGTACTTC
TRBD1	TRBJ2-1	NA	16	TRBV18	CASSPRTGGEYNEQFF	TGTGCCAGCTCACCAAGGACAGGGGGGGAATACAATGAGCAGTTCTTC
NA	TRBJ2-1	NA	12	TRBV27	CASSSQYNEQFF	TGTGCCAGCAGTTCCCAGTACAATGAGCAGTTCTTC
TRBD2	TRBJ2-4	NA	14	TRBV7-2	CASTLAGLKNIQYF	TGTGCCAGCACACTAGCGGGCCTCAAAAACATTCAGTACTTC
NA	TRBJ2-2	once	12	TRBV3-1/TRBV3-2	CASSQSSGELFF	TGTGCCAGCAGCCAAAGCTCCGGGGAGCTGTTTTTT
TRBD1	TRBJ1-1	NA	15	TRBV5-4	CASSTTGAKNTEAFF	TGTGCCAGCAGCACGACAGGGGCCAAGAACACTGAAGCTTTCTTT
TRBD2	TRBJ2-5	NA	13	TRBV30	CAWSGIAGETQYF	TGTGCCTGGAGTGGTATAGCGGGGGAGACCCAGTACTTC
TRBD1	TRBJ1-1	NA	15	TRBV5-6	CASSLGQGLNTEAFF	TGTGCCAGCAGCTTAGGACAGGGGCTGAACACTGAAGCTTTCTTT
NA	TRBJ1-6	NA	13	TRBV7-8	CASSLSVDSPLHF	TGTGCCAGCAGCTTAAGCGTGGATTCACCCCTCCACTTT
TRBD1	TRBJ1-3	NA	13	TRBV7-9	CASSLYRGNTIYF	TGTGCCAGCAGCTTATACAGGGGGAACACCATATATTTT
NA	TRBJ1-4	NA	15	TRBV28	CASSLYGAPNEKLFF	TGTGCCAGCAGTTTATATGGGGCCCCTAATGAAAAACTGTTTTTT
TRBD2	TRBJ2-7	NA	18	TRBV7-6	CASSFGPSGGAPSYEQYF	TGTGCCAGCAGCTTTGGGCCTAGCGGGGGGGCCCCTTCCTACGAGCAGTACTTC
TRBD2	TRBJ2-1	NA	19	TRBV7-8	CASSPDVGLAVPSYNEQFF	TGTGCCAGCAGCCCCGACGTCGGACTAGCGGTACCTTCCTACAATGAGCAGTTCTTC
TRBD1	TRBJ1-1	NA	18	TRBV5-1	CASSSRIRDRGIATEAFF	TGCGCCAGCAGCTCAAGAATCCGGGACAGGGGGATCGCCACTGAAGCTTTCTTT
NA	TRBJ2-7	NA	15	TRBV12-5	CASGFEGVSLFEQYF	TGTGCTAGTGGTTTTGAGGGAGTTTCGTTGTTCGAGCAGTACTTC
NA	TRBJ2-5	once	14	TRBV9	CASSVAVNQETQYF	TGTGCCAGCAGCGTAGCGGTTAACCAAGAGACCCAGTACTTC